This T cell receptor (beta chain) is from a study of blood T cells in healthy people across ages. The CDR3 runs 15 residues. V gave up 3 bases and J gave up 15 bases; unmatched junction bases: 20. Germline CDR1 and CDR2: DFQATT and SNEGSKA (reference sequence). A J-beta primer mix and a sample-barcoded 5' primer were used in a second PCR of about 6 to 12 cycles. Sequencing recovered at least 3 million CDR3-containing paired-end reads from each sample. TCRdb re-derived calls from the 5' RACE reads in MiXCR, one entry per CDR3 protein. The sample has fewer than 2,000,000 distinct CDR3 sequences, approximately 39% seen once; the top ten hold roughly 23%.

Sequenced: blood. This chain links TRBV20-1 with TRBJ2-4, with 7 bases fitting TRBD2. The source is a human donor in good health. CDR3 bases: TGCAGTGCTAGTGCCCCAGGCGGGGGATTATACGAGCCGTACTTC. Translation: CSASAPGGGLYEPYF.